The 12 T cell receptor beta chains listed next were all sequenced from one sample in a study of blood T cell repertoires in COVID-19. Sequencing was performed with immunoSEQ multiplex PCR; in TCRdb, only in-frame clones are kept and a portion is missing. The sample records 100,000 or so clones, around 81% being singletons. The sequenced sample was peripheral blood. These receptors were obtained from a man at least 80 years old with acute or convalescent COVID-19.

The chain couples TRBV10-3 to TRBJ1-5; tentatively, D is TRBD1 (6 bases). This CDR3 comprises 14 residues. The ends were cut back, 2 bases at V and 4 bases at J, with 9 bases in the middle. In germline, CDR1 is ENHRY, CDR2 SYGVKD. The CDR3: CAISEGQWNQPQHF. Written as DNA, the CDR3 is TGTGCCATCAGTGAGGGACAGTGGAATCAGCCCCAGCATTTT.

The chain couples TRBV7-9 to TRBJ1-4, with a tentative D call TRBD1 (6 bases). This CDR3 has 14 amino acids. Trimming took 8 bases from V and 4 from J, leaving 14 bases between them. From germline, CDR1 is SEHNR and CDR2 FQNEAQ (reference sequence). CDR3 in DNA: TGTGCCAGCTTGGGGGCACGTCTTAATGAAAAACTGTTTTTT. Its protein product is CASLGARLNEKLFF.

J is TRBJ2-3 and V is TRBV5-1, with D perhaps matching TRBD2 (5 bases). Looked up from germline, CDR1 is SGHRS and CDR2 is YFSETQ. The ends were cut back, 4 bases at V and 3 bases at J, with 12 bases in the middle. This CDR3 is 14 amino acids long. Here the CDR3 reads CASSMGAETDTQYF. In DNA form, the CDR3 reads TGCGCCAGCAGCATGGGAGCGGAAACAGATACGCAGTATTTT. Looking up the rest from reference TRBV5-1 and TRBJ2-3 gives the full variable domain: KAGVTQTPRYLIKTRGQQVTLSCSPISGHRSVSWYQQTPGQGLQFLFEYFSETQRNKGNFPGRFSGRQFSNSRSEMNVSTLELGDSALYLCASSMGAETDTQYFGPGTRLTVL.

The genes are TRBV5-1 and TRBJ1-1; the D gene is possibly TRBD1 (6 bases). CDR1 and CDR2 (germline): SGHRS, YFSETQ. The V end was cut by 4 bases, the J end by 1 base, with 11 bases between. This CDR3 has 14 residues. The CDR3 coding sequence is TGCGCCAGCAGCCGAGGGACAACGAACACTGAAGCTTTCTTT. It translates to CASSRGTTNTEAFF.

This chain connects TRBV18 to TRBJ2-2; 7 bases match TRBD2. CDR1 and CDR2 from the germline V gene are KGHSH and LQKENI. Trimming cost V 3 bases and J 1 base; bases outside gene matches: 2. The CDR3 sequence is 15 residues long. CDR3 region: CASSPRGENTGELFF. CDR3 bases: TGTGCCAGCTCACCCCGGGGGGAGAACACCGGGGAGCTGTTTTTT.

V is TRBV18 and J is TRBJ2-4; tentatively, D is TRBD1 (5 bases). The CDR3 totals 13 residues. Trimming took off 6 bases at V and 6 bases at J, with 12 bases between the two ends. Germline loops: CDR1 KGHSH, CDR2 LQKENI. CDR3 sequence reads: CASSVDRGNIQYF. The CDR3 DNA reads TGTGCCAGCTCGGTCGATAGGGGAAACATTCAGTACTTC.

This rearrangement joins TRBV30 to TRBJ2-3, with a weak D call TRBD2 (6 bases). From germline, CDR1 is GTSNPN and CDR2 SVGIG (reference sequence). This CDR3 spans 11 amino acids. The V end lost 0 bases, the J end lost 13 bases, and 11 bases lay between the germline ends. The DNA of the CDR3 is TGTGCCTGGAGTGTACGGGACTCAAAGTATTTT. This gives the protein CAWSVRDSKYF.

V and J are TRBV30 and TRBJ1-2; D is unclear. Per the germline V gene, CDR1 is GTSNPN and CDR2 is SVGIG (reference sequence). V lost 2 bases, J lost 0 bases, and 7 bases lay in between. This CDR3 region has 13 residues. CDR3 DNA: TGTGCCTGGAGTAACAGCCCTAACTATGGCTACACCTTC. Its protein is CAWSNSPNYGYTF.

The CDR3 coding sequence is TGCAGCGTTGAGTTGTCAGGGGGTATCAGGGAGACCCAGTACTTC. Translated, it gives CSVELSGGIRETQYF. V gene TRBV29-1 combines with J gene TRBJ2-5; TRBD1 aligns across 7 bases. Trimming took 3 bases from V and 5 from J; bases not matched to a gene: 12. CDR1 and CDR2 (germline): SQVTM, ANQGSEA. This CDR3 contains 15 residues.

The V and J genes are TRBV6-5 and TRBJ2-7; 9 bases map to TRBD2. The ends lost 4 bases at V and 6 bases at J; junction bases unmatched: 7. The CDR3 sequence is 14 residues long. CDR1 and CDR2 (germline): MNHEY, SVGAGI. Written as DNA, the CDR3 is TGTGCCAGCAGTTTTGGCGGGAGGGCAGGCGAGCAGTACTTC. Translation: CASSFGGRAGEQYF.

The V and J genes are TRBV11-2 and TRBJ2-1; 7 nucleotides match TRBD1. The germline gives CDR1 SGHAT, CDR2 FQNNGV. J was trimmed by 13 bases and V by 2 bases; bases with no gene match: 5. The CDR3 contains 12 residues. The CDR3 sequence is CASSLSQGDQFF. CDR3 sequence (DNA): TGTGCCAGCAGCTTATCCCAGGGGGATCAGTTCTTC. Variable domain in full (rest from reference TRBV11-2 and TRBJ2-1): EAGVAQSPRYKIIEKRQSVAFWCNPISGHATLYWYQQILGQGPKLLIQFQNNGVVDDSQLPKDRFSAERLKGVDSTLKIQPAKLEDSAVYLCASSLSQGDQFFGPGTRLTVL.

This clone appeared once. The chain joins TRBV6-5 to TRBJ1-1; D is undetermined. Trimming removed 5 bases at V and 1 base at J, with 14 bases between. This CDR3 spans 15 amino acids. CDR1 and CDR2 (germline): MNHEY, SVGAGI. The chain's CDR3 is CASSPPEEGNTEAFF. The CDR3 region has the DNA TGTGCCAGCAGTCCCCCGGAGGAGGGGAACACTGAAGCTTTCTTT.